This T cell receptor beta chain was captured by sequencing in a study of read filtering for tumor transcriptome and immune sequencing. From roughly 390 ng of RNA, a library with molecular barcoded alpha/delta and beta/gamma adaptors was made. Using its own MiXCR run on the reads, TCRdb lists one record per CDR3 protein. The sample holds tens of thousands of distinct CDR3 sequences; around 13% are singletons and the top ten take about 59%. Germline values: CDR1 MNHEY, CDR2 SVGAGI. CDR3 size: 13 residues. The V end was cut by 0 bases, the J end by 9 bases, with 9 bases between. The sample was a population of CD138-negative cells sorted from bone marrow. The receptor's source is a donor at least 40 years old with multiple myeloma. V and J are TRBV6-5 and TRBJ2-1; D is undetermined. This CDR3 is CASSYSKASEQFF. DNA for the CDR3: TGTGCCAGCAGTTACTCGAAAGCGTCTGAGCAGTTCTTC.